These 32 T cell receptor beta chains share one sample of origin, sequenced in a study of blood T cells in healthy people across ages. A J-beta primer mix and a sample-barcoded 5' primer were used in a second PCR of about 7 to 12 cycles. TCRdb analysed the 5' RACE reads with MiXCR anew, one entry per CDR3 protein. The sample lists about 780,000 distinct CDR3 sequences, about a quarter occurring once. The same sample was also studied in work on T cells of mothers and their children.

Material for sequencing was blood. The receptors here all came from a boy younger than 18 in good health.

In its sample, this clonotype was seen a few times. The rearrangement joins TRBV20-1 to TRBJ1-2; weak D call: TRBD1 (6 bases). In germline, CDR1 is DFQATT, CDR2 SNEGSKA (reference sequence). The germline V and J ends were trimmed by 5 bases and 6 bases, with 16 bases remaining between them. There are 13 residues in the CDR3. This CDR3 reads CSADKQGGDGYTF. The CDR3 nucleotides are TGCAGTGCTGATAAACAGGGCGGCGATGGCTACACCTTC.

The V and J genes are TRBV12-3 or TRBV12-4 and TRBJ2-4; TRBD1 is a possible D gene (7 bases). Trimming took 2 bases from V and 6 from J, leaving 11 bases between them. This CDR3 has 14 amino acids. DNA for the CDR3: TGTGCCAGCAGTTTACCAGGGGGACTAAACATTCAGTACTTC. Protein: CASSLPGGLNIQYF.

V gene TRBV15 combines with J gene TRBJ1-5, with no clear D. Germline CDR1 LNHNV, CDR2 YYDKDF (reference sequence). The V end lost 3 bases, the J end lost 6 bases, and 15 bases lay between the germline ends. CDR3 length equals 15 residues. The CDR3 region has the DNA TGTGCCACCAGCAGGGTAGGTAGGGATCTTCAGCCCCAGCATTTT. This encodes CATSRVGRDLQPQHF.

This clonotype was counted a few times. The chain uses TRBV10-3 and TRBJ2-7, with D perhaps TRBD1 (5 bases). The CDR3 sequence is 15 residues long. The V and J ends lost 0 bases and 2 bases respectively, with 11 bases between them. Germline V gene sequence: CDR1 ENHRY, CDR2 SYGVKD. Written as DNA, the CDR3 is TGTGCCATCAGTGAGTCGACAGTCAAAACCTACGAGCAGTACTTC. This gives the protein CAISESTVKTYEQYF.

Concerning this clonotype: One end of the junction varies from germline; a read error may be responsible. The V call is TRBV2, the J call TRBJ1-2; 9 nucleotides align to TRBD1. Looked up from germline, CDR1 is SNHLY and CDR2 is FYNNEI. This CDR3 comprises 13 residues. The CDR3 DNA reads as TGTGCCAGCAGTGAGGGACAGGGACCAACGGGCTACTTC. Amino acid sequence: CASSEGQGPTGYF.

The chain couples TRBV4-2 to TRBJ2-6; 7 bases align to TRBD2. The CDR3 covers 17 residues. V trimming: 6 bases; J trimming: 2 bases; junction bases outside the gene matches: 10. CDR1 and CDR2 from the germline V gene are LGHNA and YNFKEQ. The DNA of the CDR3 is TGTGCCAGCAGGGGGGAGGGACGCGGTACTGGGGCCAACGTCCTGACTTTC. Its protein product is CASRGEGRGTGANVLTF.

The rearrangement uses TRBV19 and TRBJ1-2; 9 bases agree with TRBD1. The germline CDR1 and CDR2 sequences are LNHDA and SQIVND (reference sequence). Trimming took 4 bases from V and 6 from J; bases not matched to a gene: 3. The CDR3 spans 13 residues. The CDR3, as DNA: TGTGCCAGTAGTACCACAGGGGGCGATGGCTACACCTTC. Its protein is CASSTTGGDGYTF. Variable domain in full (rest from reference TRBV19 and TRBJ1-2): DGGITQSPKYLFRKEGQNVTLSCEQNLNHDAMYWYRQDPGQGLRLIYYSQIVNDFQKGDIAEGYSVSREKKESFPLTVTSAQKNPTAFYLCASSTTGGDGYTFGSGTRLTVV.

The V call is TRBV15, the J call TRBJ2-7, with D perhaps TRBD1 or TRBD2 (5 bases each). Germline V lookup: CDR1 LNHNV, CDR2 YYDKDF (reference sequence). CDR3 length: 14 residues. V was clipped by 1 base and J by 5 bases, with 12 bases between them. The CDR3 loop reads CATSRGGDAHEQYF. The CDR3 bases are TGTGCCACCAGCAGAGGAGGGGACGCACACGAGCAGTACTTC.

This clonotype has more than one count but fewer than ten. The chain recombines TRBV5-1 with TRBJ1-2; 7 nucleotides agree with TRBD1. V trimming: 4 bases; J trimming: 2 bases; junction bases outside the gene matches: 8. This CDR3 spans 15 amino acids. Germline V gene lookup returns CDR1 SGHRS and CDR2 YFSETQ. DNA for the CDR3: TGCGCCAGCAGCGTGGCGGCAGGGGGGAACTATGGCTACACCTTC. This sequence encodes CASSVAAGGNYGYTF.

V gene TRBV2 combines with J gene TRBJ1-5; D unclear. The germline CDR1 and CDR2 sequences are SNHLY and FYNNEI. V dropped 6 bases and J dropped 0 bases, with 6 bases sitting between them. The CDR3 length is 13 residues. The CDR3 region has the DNA TGTGCCAGCAGGTCGGATAGCAATCAGCCCCAGCATTTT. Its protein is CASRSDSNQPQHF.

This rearrangement joins TRBV6-1 to TRBJ1-6; 7 nucleotides line up with TRBD1. CDR1 MNHNS and CDR2 SASEGT come from the germline V gene. V was clipped by 6 bases and J by 13 bases; unmatched bases: 18. This CDR3 is 16 amino acids long. CDR3 sequence: CASSRMGTDSSVPLHF. CDR3 sequence (DNA): TGTGCCAGCAGCCGGATGGGGACAGATTCGAGTGTTCCCCTCCACTTT.

This sequence joins TRBV11-2 and TRBJ2-1; the D gene could be TRBD1 or TRBD2 (5 bases each). Germline CDR1 is SGHAT and CDR2 is FQNNGV. V lost 1 base and J lost 9, with 13 bases in between. The CDR3 covers 14 residues. The chain's CDR3 is CASSLGDLGREQFF. The CDR3 coding sequence is TGTGCCAGCAGCTTAGGAGACCTGGGACGTGAGCAGTTCTTC.

This clonotype was seen only a few times. The chain is built from TRBV12-3 or TRBV12-4 and TRBJ2-5, with 7 bases fitting TRBD2. The J call may be mistaken, given a closer DNA end match to TRBJ2-1. The CDR3 has 14 residues. The CDR3 loop reads CASSFGLGPNEQFF. The CDR3 nucleotides are TGTGCCAGCAGTTTCGGACTAGGTCCCAATGAGCAGTTCTTC.

This clonotype showed up just a few times. This rearrangement joins TRBV12-3 or TRBV12-4 to TRBJ2-1; D may match TRBD1 or TRBD2 (5 bases each). Deletions cut 0 bases from V and 7 bases from J, with 13 bases between. The CDR3 runs 15 residues. The CDR3 protein is CASSLAGIWGNEQFF. CDR3 DNA sequence: TGTGCCAGCAGTTTAGCCGGGATCTGGGGGAATGAGCAGTTCTTC.

This clonotype appeared a few times. The chain recombines TRBV18 with TRBJ1-1; D is unresolved. The CDR3 totals 17 residues. V shed 5 bases and J shed 1 base, with 20 bases lying between them. Germline loops: CDR1 KGHSH, CDR2 LQKENI. The CDR3 loop is CASSSRDGAEGNTEAFF. The CDR3 bases are TGTGCCAGCTCATCTCGAGACGGCGCGGAGGGGAACACTGAAGCTTTCTTT.

This chain uses TRBV10-3 with TRBJ1-4; D unclear. V lost 4 bases to trimming and J lost 8 bases, with 14 bases between them. The CDR3 has 14 residues. Germline lookup yields CDR1 ENHRY and CDR2 SYGVKD. The CDR3 DNA reads TGTGCCATCAGTGCGGAGGAGGCGGGCGAAAAACTGTTTTTT. It encodes CAISAEEAGEKLFF.

The rearrangement links TRBV5-1 to TRBJ2-5, with TRBD1 matching 8 bases. Per germline, CDR1 SGHRS and CDR2 YFSETQ. V shed 8 bases and J 3 bases; nucleotides not matched to a gene: 9. The CDR3 has 14 residues. CDR3 nucleotides: TGCGCCAGAAGCAATACAGGGGGTGAAGAGACCCAGTACTTC. It is translated as CARSNTGGEETQYF.

V is TRBV6-5 and J is TRBJ1-4; no clear D. Germline values: CDR1 MNHEY, CDR2 SVGAGI. The CDR3 consists of 19 residues. Trimming cost V 2 bases and J 0 bases, with 19 bases left between them. The CDR3 spells CASSYTAGLTLPTNEKLFF. In nucleotides, the CDR3 is TGTGCCAGCAGTTACACCGCGGGATTAACACTCCCAACTAATGAAAAACTGTTTTTT.

The J gene is TRBJ1-1, the V gene TRBV29-1, with D tentatively TRBD1 (6 bases). Germline CDR1 reads SQVTM; CDR2 reads ANQGSEA. CDR3 length: 11 amino acids. The CDR3 coding sequence is TGCGGCGGACAGTTAAACACTGAAGCTTTCTTT. Protein sequence: CGGQLNTEAFF. Filled out from reference TRBV29-1 and TRBJ1-1, the complete variable domain reads SAVISQKPSRDICQRGTSLTIQCQVDSQVTMMFWYRQQPGQSLTLIATANQGSEATYESGFVIDKFPISRPNLTFSTLTVSNMSPEDSSIYLCGGQLNTEAFFGQGTRLTVV.

This clonotype appeared a few times. The gene calls are TRBV2 and TRBJ2-1, with 8 bases that match TRBD1. The junction had 2 bases not matched to a gene; V was cut back by 5 bases and J by 2 bases. Looked up from germline, CDR1 is SNHLY and CDR2 is FYNNEI. This CDR3 contains 14 residues. The chain's CDR3 is CASSSGQAYNEQFF. The CDR3 DNA sequence: TGTGCCAGCAGTTCGGGACAGGCCTACAATGAGCAGTTCTTC.

This chain links TRBV28 with TRBJ1-4; 9 nucleotides line up with TRBD1. Germline CDR1 MDHEN, CDR2 SYDVKM. The CDR3 has 14 residues. The junction had 14 bases not matched to a gene; V was cut back by 5 bases and J by 16 bases. The CDR3 DNA reads TGTGCCAGCAGTCTATCCCGGGACAGGGAAACTCCGTTTTTT. Its protein is CASSLSRDRETPFF.

The table lists this clonotype with a few counts. V usage is TRBV7-3 and J usage is TRBJ2-5, with D perhaps matching TRBD2 (6 bases). The J call may be wrong; the DNA end is better matched by TRBJ2-1. Germline CDR1 reads SGHTA; CDR2 reads FQGTGA. This CDR3 region has 16 residues. The CDR3 DNA is TGTGCCAGCAGCTTAACGGGAGGACAATCACTCAATGAGCAGTTCTTC. Residues: CASSLTGGQSLNEQFF.

This clonotype appeared a few times. The rearrangement links TRBV27 to TRBJ2-5; 7 bases map to TRBD2. The V gene's germline CDR1 is MNHEY and CDR2 SMNVEV (reference sequence). There are 15 residues in the CDR3. V was pared by 2 bases and J by 3 bases, with 6 bases of the junction left unmatched. Here the CDR3 DNA reads TGTGCCAGCAGTTTAAGGCAGCGGGGAGAAGAGACCCAGTACTTC. Its protein is CASSLRQRGEETQYF.

The CDR3 bases are TGTGCCAGCAGCTTCCACAGGGGGCGAGGAGAGACCCAGTACTTC. Translated: CASSFHRGRGETQYF. V usage is TRBV7-9 and J usage is TRBJ2-5; 9 bases map to TRBD1. Unmatched junction bases numbered 6, after V lost 3 bases and J lost 4 bases. The CDR3 extends over 15 amino acids. CDR1 is SEHNR, CDR2 FQNEAQ, per germline (reference sequence).

This rearrangement joins TRBV20-1 to TRBJ2-5; possibly TRBD1 or TRBD2 for D (5 bases each). The CDR3 is 15 amino acids. CDR1 DFQATT and CDR2 SNEGSKA come from the germline V gene (reference sequence). V was clipped by 1 base and J by 0 bases, with 12 bases between them. The CDR3 is CSARAEWGNQETQYF. The CDR3 region has the DNA TGCAGTGCTAGAGCCGAATGGGGGAACCAAGAGACCCAGTACTTC.

This clonotype was detected only a few times. This chain uses TRBV7-2 with TRBJ1-2; D remains ambiguous. The germline V and J ends were trimmed by 0 bases and 7 bases, with 12 bases remaining between them. CDR3 size: 14 residues. Germline V gives CDR1 SGHTA, CDR2 FQGNSA. CDR3 amino acids: CASSLALELGGYTF. The CDR3 DNA is TGTGCCAGCAGCTTAGCGCTTGAACTCGGTGGCTACACCTTC.

This clonotype was found once. V usage is TRBV19 and J usage is TRBJ1-5; D unresolved. Germline V gene data show CDR1 as LNHDA and CDR2 as SQIVND (reference sequence). V was trimmed by 2 bases and J by 0 bases, leaving 14 bases between them. This CDR3 spans 17 amino acids. CDR3 amino acids: CASSIKGTVSSNQPQHF. The DNA of the CDR3 is TGTGCCAGTAGTATAAAAGGTACAGTCAGTAGCAATCAGCCCCAGCATTTT.

The chain combines TRBV29-1 with TRBJ2-7; no firm D call. This CDR3 region has 14 residues. Germline V gives CDR1 SQVTM, CDR2 ANQGSEA. V was trimmed by 4 bases and J by 2 bases, leaving 15 bases between them. The chain's CDR3 is CSVVVRSPTYEQYF. The CDR3 nucleotides are TGCAGCGTTGTAGTGAGGAGCCCTACCTACGAGCAGTACTTC.

The chain employs TRBV12-3 or TRBV12-4 and TRBJ2-2; no reliable D call. The CDR3 totals 14 residues. The germline V and J ends were trimmed by 6 bases and 6 bases, with 14 bases remaining between them. The CDR3 spells CASSAVERSGELFF. The CDR3 bases are TGTGCCAGCAGCGCCGTAGAAAGGTCCGGGGAGCTGTTTTTT.

This clonotype has more than one count but fewer than ten. The CDR3 loop reads CSASPNEKLFF. The CDR3 coding sequence is TGCAGTGCTAGCCCTAATGAAAAACTGTTTTTT. The chain joins TRBV20-1 to TRBJ1-4; the D is unclear. The CDR3 is 11 amino acids. The germline V and J ends were trimmed by 3 bases and 3 bases, with 2 bases remaining between them. Germline lookup yields CDR1 DFQATT and CDR2 SNEGSKA (reference sequence).

The sample holds a few counts of this clonotype. The chain is built from TRBV6-5 and TRBJ1-4; 8 bases fit TRBD1. Trimming removed 8 bases from V and 3 bases from J; junction bases left unmatched: 8. The CDR3 has 15 amino acids. The germline gives CDR1 MNHEY, CDR2 SVGAGI. CDR3 sequence (DNA): TGTGCCAGCCGAGGACAGGGCCTCTCTAATGAAAAACTGTTTTTT. Amino acid sequence: CASRGQGLSNEKLFF.

The V gene is TRBV11-2, the J gene TRBJ2-5, with D tentatively TRBD1 or TRBD2 (5 bases each). The DNA end lines up better with TRBJ2-1; the J call may be wrong. Germline assignment: CDR1 SGHAT and CDR2 FQNNGV. This CDR3 is 13 amino acids long. The chain's CDR3 is CASSRDGPREQFF. CDR3 in DNA: TGTGCCAGCAGCCGGGACGGGCCCAGGGAGCAGTTCTTC.